This TCR beta chain was profiled in a study of blood T cell repertoires in COVID-19. Study summary: Material from acute and convalescent COVID-19 was sourced from the United States, Italy and Spain.

Germline V gives CDR1 LGHNA, CDR2 YSLEER. The CDR3 is 14 amino acids. V was clipped by 2 bases and J by 0 bases, with 7 bases between them. Original processing notes: Cell counts per sample came from amplifying reference gene primers. Data came from immunoSEQ multiplex PCR; TCRdb stores just in-frame clones and leaves some out. V, J and clone size reflect that table, while D and trimming were determined from the DNA. Of 150,000 to 200,000 clones listed, about four fifths are singletons. This clonotype originated in a man between 65 and 85 years old with active or convalescent COVID-19. Sequencing was carried out using peripheral blood. The chain carries TRBV4-3 and TRBJ1-1; D remains unclear. For the CDR3, the DNA is TGCGCCAGCAGCCAACTAGACCTGAACACTGAAGCTTTCTTT. Translated: CASSQLDLNTEAFF.